The 28 T cell receptor beta chains below come from one sample, sequenced in a study of blood T cell repertoires in COVID-19. Repertoires were generated with immunoSEQ multiplex PCR, while TCRdb's copy carries only in-frame clones and drops some. The sample carries 350,000 to 400,000 clones, 80% to 90% recorded once. Sequencing input: peripheral blood. The receptors come from a woman aged 60-75 years with COVID-19, enrolled during active disease.

J is TRBJ2-1 and V is TRBV13; perhaps TRBD2 as D (7 bases). From germline, CDR1 is PRHDT and CDR2 FYEKMQ (reference sequence). CDR3 length: 15 residues. The germline V and J ends were trimmed by 4 bases and 0 bases, with 10 bases remaining between them. The DNA for the CDR3 is TGTGCCAGCAGCTCCCGGGGGGCCTCCTACAATGAGCAGTTCTTC. Amino acid sequence: CASSSRGASYNEQFF.

The V and J genes are TRBV13 and TRBJ2-7; D not resolved. Germline assignment: CDR1 PRHDT and CDR2 FYEKMQ (reference sequence). This CDR3 has 15 amino acids. V lost 5 bases, J lost 4 bases, and 18 bases lay in between. The DNA for the CDR3 is TGTGCCAGCAGCATCGGGTCGGGTCTAGGATACGAGCAGTACTTC. Its protein product is CASSIGSGLGYEQYF.

The rearrangement joins TRBV7-3 to TRBJ1-2; 9 positions match TRBD1. J lost 6 bases, V lost 5 bases, and 7 bases had no gene match. Germline CDR1 reads SGHTA; CDR2 reads FQGTGA. This CDR3 has 14 residues. The CDR3 loop reads CASSTGQGGHGYTF. CDR3 nucleotide sequence: TGTGCCAGCAGCACGGGACAGGGTGGGCATGGCTACACCTTC.

The rearrangement joins TRBV5-4 to TRBJ2-5; TRBD2 matches 11 bases. CDR1 and CDR2 from the germline V gene are SGHNT and YYREEE (reference sequence). Losses at the gene ends were 1 base for V and 4 bases for J; bases not matched to a gene: 3. The CDR3 length is 15 residues. CDR3 DNA: TGTGCCAGCAGCTTGAAAACTAGCGGGGGAGAGACCCAGTACTTC. This encodes CASSLKTSGGETQYF.

V usage is TRBV5-6 and J usage is TRBJ1-3; no clear D gene. From germline, CDR1 is SGHDT and CDR2 YYEEEE. V was shortened by 2 bases and J by 1 base, with 7 bases between the two germline ends. The CDR3 covers 14 residues. The CDR3 spells CASSFGESGNTIYF. DNA for the CDR3: TGTGCCAGCAGCTTTGGAGAGTCTGGAAACACCATATATTTT.

The CDR3 DNA follows: TGTGCCAGCAGCGTGGACAGGGACCACGAGCAGTACTTC. Translation gives CASSVDRDHEQYF. V usage is TRBV11-2 and J usage is TRBJ2-7; TRBD1 matches at 8 bases. Germline loops: CDR1 SGHAT, CDR2 FQNNGV. Trimming took 5 bases from V and 5 from J; bases not matched to a gene: 5. This CDR3 has 13 residues.

V and J are TRBV4-3 and TRBJ2-3; 7 bases map to TRBD1. V shed 0 bases, J shed 4 bases, and the junction held 4 bases outside the gene matches. The CDR3 length is 15 residues. Germline V lookup: CDR1 LGHNA, CDR2 YSLEER. The DNA for the CDR3 is TGCGCCAGCAGCCAAGATAGAGGGGGCTCAGATACGCAGTATTTT. The encoded protein is CASSQDRGGSDTQYF.

This chain connects TRBV4-3 to TRBJ2-3, with a weak D call TRBD2 (6 bases). Germline CDR1 and CDR2: LGHNA and YSLEER. V gave up 0 bases and J gave up 7 bases, with 11 bases separating them. There are 14 residues in the CDR3. The CDR3 protein is CASSQETGEYTQYF. In DNA form, the CDR3 reads TGCGCCAGCAGCCAAGAGACGGGGGAGTATACGCAGTATTTT.

The chain is built from TRBV10-3 and TRBJ1-6; D is perhaps TRBD1 (5 bases). Germline V gene data show CDR1 as ENHRY and CDR2 as SYGVKD. Trimming took off 6 bases at V and 8 bases at J, with 11 bases between the two ends. The CDR3 totals 13 residues. DNA for the CDR3: TGTGCCATCAGCCGGGAGGGGTATTCACCCCTCCACTTT. It specifies CAISREGYSPLHF.

The rearrangement links TRBV19 to TRBJ2-7, with D possibly matching TRBD1 (7 bases). The CDR3 loop spans 15 amino acids. V lost 4 bases, J lost 4 bases, and 17 bases lay in between. In germline, CDR1 is LNHDA, CDR2 SQIVND (reference sequence). The CDR3 nucleotides read TGTGCCAGTAGTACGGGACAGAGGGAGGTTTACGAGCAGTACTTC. It encodes CASSTGQREVYEQYF.

The chain uses TRBV5-1 and TRBJ2-5; a possible D gene is TRBD1 (8 bases). Germline CDR1 SGHRS, CDR2 YFSETQ. V was pared by 4 bases and J by 5 bases, with 18 bases between. There are 15 residues in the CDR3. The DNA for the CDR3 is TGCGCCAGCAGCGAACAGGGGGGGAATGAGGAGACCCAGTACTTC. It codes for CASSEQGGNEETQYF. The whole variable domain, filled in from reference TRBV5-1 and TRBJ2-5, reads KAGVTQTPRYLIKTRGQQVTLSCSPISGHRSVSWYQQTPGQGLQFLFEYFSETQRNKGNFPGRFSGRQFSNSRSEMNVSTLELGDSALYLCASSEQGGNEETQYFGPGTRLLVL.

The chain couples TRBV11-3 to TRBJ2-1; perhaps TRBD1 as D (6 bases). Germline V CDR1 and CDR2: SGHNT, YENEEA. The germline V and J ends were trimmed by 4 bases and 8 bases, with 9 bases remaining between them. The CDR3 runs to 12 residues. The CDR3 sequence is CASSSEGDEQFF. The CDR3 DNA follows: TGTGCCAGCAGCTCCGAGGGGGATGAGCAGTTCTTC.

This clone occurred once. The rearrangement uses TRBV7-9 and TRBJ1-6; 7 bases fit TRBD1. The germline CDR1 and CDR2 sequences are SEHNR and FQNEAQ (reference sequence). The CDR3 runs to 14 residues. J was trimmed by 4 bases and V by 8 bases; bases with no gene match: 5. CDR3 in amino acids: CASDRVSYNSPLHF. As DNA, the CDR3 is TGTGCCAGCGACAGGGTCAGTTATAATTCACCCCTCCACTTT. The entire variable domain, with the rest obtained from reference TRBV7-9 and TRBJ1-6, is as follows: DTGVSQNPRHKITKRGQNVTFRCDPISEHNRLYWYRQTLGQGPEFLTYFQNEAQLEKSRLLSDRFSAERPKGSFSTLEIQRTEQGDSAMYLCASDRVSYNSPLHFGNGTRLTVT.

The chain uses TRBV19 and TRBJ1-1; no clear D gene. Germline CDR1 reads LNHDA; CDR2 reads SQIVND (reference sequence). V dropped 3 bases and J dropped 4 bases, with 15 bases sitting between them. The CDR3 spans 15 residues. CDR3 protein: CASSISPGRATEAFF. The CDR3 nucleotides are TGTGCCAGTAGTATTTCCCCCGGTCGTGCCACTGAAGCTTTCTTT.

This clone has just one count. The rearrangement joins TRBV27 to TRBJ1-2, with no clear D. The CDR3 loop spans 14 amino acids. Trimming took 6 bases from V and 6 from J, leaving 17 bases between them. Germline assignment: CDR1 MNHEY and CDR2 SMNVEV (reference sequence). The CDR3 region is CASSPLPGSDGYTF. In DNA form, the CDR3 reads TGTGCCAGCAGCCCGCTTCCGGGTTCGGATGGCTACACCTTC.

This chain links TRBV18 with TRBJ2-3; the match to TRBD2 covers 10 bases. This CDR3 comprises 17 residues. Looked up from germline, CDR1 is KGHSH and CDR2 is LQKENI. J was trimmed by 5 bases and V by 3 bases; bases with no gene match: 11. The CDR3 loop reads CASSPVLSGGARDTQYF. The CDR3 nucleotides read TGTGCCAGCTCACCCGTACTCAGCGGGGGGGCTAGAGATACGCAGTATTTT.

This rearrangement joins TRBV7-2 to TRBJ2-3; 9 bases agree with TRBD2. This CDR3 has 15 amino acids. Germline loops: CDR1 SGHTA, CDR2 FQGNSA. V dropped 5 bases and J dropped 3; count of bases not matched to a gene: 6. The CDR3 reads CASSPGTSRTDTQYF. The CDR3 DNA follows: TGTGCCAGCAGCCCCGGGACTAGCCGGACAGATACGCAGTATTTT.

The chain couples TRBV5-1 to TRBJ2-3; 11 nucleotides align to TRBD2. This CDR3 spans 14 amino acids. The trim removed 8 bases at V and 2 bases at J, leaving 4 bases unmatched. Germline V gives CDR1 SGHRS, CDR2 YFSETQ. Written as DNA, the CDR3 is TGCGCCAGTGCGACTAGCGGGGTCACAGATACGCAGTATTTT. Residues: CASATSGVTDTQYF.

The rearrangement uses TRBV5-5 and TRBJ1-4; 11 bases are a match to TRBD1. This CDR3 comprises 15 residues. Germline lookup yields CDR1 SGHKS and CDR2 YYEKEE (reference sequence). Trimming cost V 1 base and J 8 bases; bases outside gene matches: 4. CDR3 in DNA: TGTGCCAGCAGCTTGCAAGGGACAGGGGGAGAAAAACTGTTTTTT. Translated: CASSLQGTGGEKLFF.

This clone was detected only once. The genes are TRBV10-3 and TRBJ2-7; the D is unclear. The CDR3 has 12 amino acids. V was clipped by 3 bases and J by 4 bases, with 7 bases between them. CDR1 and CDR2 (germline): ENHRY, SYGVKD. The CDR3 DNA reads TGTGCCATCAGTGATGGGCGTTACGAGCAGTACTTC. Encoded protein: CAISDGRYEQYF.

The chain couples TRBV10-3 to TRBJ1-6; D possibly corresponds to TRBD1 (6 bases). The CDR3 has 15 amino acids. The germline gives CDR1 ENHRY, CDR2 SYGVKD. Trimming removed 8 bases at V and 0 bases at J, with 11 bases between. CDR3 in DNA: TGTGCCATCGGGGGGGGCTCCTCCTATAATTCACCCCTCCACTTT. Translation: CAIGGGSSYNSPLHF.

V usage is TRBV9 and J usage is TRBJ1-2; 7 bases map to TRBD1. Looked up from germline, CDR1 is SGDLS and CDR2 is YYNGEE. V dropped 0 bases and J dropped 3; count of bases not matched to a gene: 8. The CDR3 contains 16 residues. This CDR3 is CASSVAQGGLDYGYTF. For the CDR3, the DNA is TGTGCCAGCAGCGTAGCTCAGGGGGGTTTGGACTATGGCTACACCTTC.

This clone was recorded once. This CDR3 reads CASSLLAGGYTDTQYF. The CDR3 DNA reads as TGTGCCAGCAGCTTACTAGCGGGGGGCTACACAGATACGCAGTATTTT. The chain joins TRBV7-3 to TRBJ2-3; 11 bases map to TRBD2. Germline CDR1 reads SGHTA; CDR2 reads FQGTGA. Trimming removed 2 bases from V and 2 bases from J; junction bases left unmatched: 3. The CDR3 covers 16 residues.

The chain has TRBV9 and TRBJ1-3; possible D gene TRBD1, 5 bases. CDR3 length: 16 residues. V was shortened by 0 bases and J by 0 bases, with 10 bases between the two germline ends. CDR1 is SGDLS, CDR2 YYNGEE, per germline. CDR3 nucleotide sequence: TGTGCCAGCAGCGTAGAAAGGGGTTTCTCTGGAAACACCATATATTTT. Amino acids: CASSVERGFSGNTIYF.

This sequence joins TRBV7-9 and TRBJ1-2, with D unclear. Trimming took off 5 bases at V and 7 bases at J, with 14 bases between the two ends. This CDR3 is built from 13 residues. The germline gives CDR1 SEHNR, CDR2 FQNEAQ (reference sequence). Here the CDR3 DNA reads TGTGCCAGCAGCCCTCCACCCCTGGCTGGCTACACCTTC. Its protein product is CASSPPPLAGYTF.

This clone has a handful of counts. The chain recombines TRBV5-5 with TRBJ1-2; D possibly corresponds to TRBD1 (6 bases). The CDR3 runs 15 residues. Per germline, CDR1 SGHKS and CDR2 YYEKEE (reference sequence). The V and J ends lost 1 base and 5 bases respectively, with 15 bases between them. Written as DNA, the CDR3 is TGTGCCAGCAGCTTGACAGGGCTCGAGGGGTATGGCTACACCTTC. This encodes CASSLTGLEGYGYTF.

The CDR3 here is CASSPPHLAGGQDEQFF. In nucleotides, the CDR3 is TGTGCCAGCTCACCACCTCACTTAGCGGGGGGGCAAGATGAGCAGTTCTTC. The V and J genes are TRBV18 and TRBJ2-1, with 11 bases that match TRBD2. The germline V gene has CDR1 KGHSH and CDR2 LQKENI. The CDR3 runs 17 residues. V shed 0 bases, J shed 8 bases, and the junction held 9 bases outside the gene matches.

This clone was observed once. One base away lies a much larger clone, so this may be a sequencing read error. This chain joins TRBV6-6 and TRBJ1-2; D might be TRBD1 (6 bases). In germline, CDR1 is MNHNY, CDR2 SVGAGI (reference sequence). The CDR3 is made up of 13 amino acids. The V and J ends lost 6 bases and 1 base respectively, with 9 bases between them. CDR3: CASSPGHNYGYTF. The CDR3 nucleotides read TGTGCCAGCAGCCCGGGACATAACTATGGCTACACCTTC.